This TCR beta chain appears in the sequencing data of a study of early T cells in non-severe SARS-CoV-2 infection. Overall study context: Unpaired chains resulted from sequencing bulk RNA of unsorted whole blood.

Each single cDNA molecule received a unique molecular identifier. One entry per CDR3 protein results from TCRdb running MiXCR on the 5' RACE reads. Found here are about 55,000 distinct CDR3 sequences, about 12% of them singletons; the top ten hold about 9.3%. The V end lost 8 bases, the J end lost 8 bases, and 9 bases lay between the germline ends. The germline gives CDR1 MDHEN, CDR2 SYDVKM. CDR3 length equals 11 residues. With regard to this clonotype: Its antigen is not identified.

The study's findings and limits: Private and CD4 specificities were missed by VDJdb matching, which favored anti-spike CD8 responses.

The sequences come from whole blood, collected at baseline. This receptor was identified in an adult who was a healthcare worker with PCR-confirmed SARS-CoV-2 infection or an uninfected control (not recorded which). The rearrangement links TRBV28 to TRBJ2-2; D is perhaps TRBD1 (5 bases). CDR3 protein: CASQGIGELFF. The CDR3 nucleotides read TGTGCCAGCCAGGGAATTGGGGAGCTGTTTTTT.